This record covers a single T cell receptor (beta chain). This entry belongs to a study of early T cells in non-severe SARS-CoV-2 infection. TCRdb ran MiXCR on the 5' RACE reads and lists one entry per CDR3 protein. In the table there are more than 80,000 distinct CDR3 sequences, around 16% of which are singletons. Trimming cost V 6 bases and J 3 bases, with 18 bases left between them. This CDR3 is 16 amino acids long. CDR1 is SEHNR, CDR2 FQNEAQ, per germline (reference sequence). This clonotype originated in an adult who was a healthcare worker with PCR-confirmed SARS-CoV-2 infection or an uninfected control (not recorded which). The chain uses TRBV7-9 and TRBJ2-1, with TRBD2 as a possible D gene (6 bases). What was sequenced was whole blood. The chain's CDR3 is CASSLGPRTNYNEQFF. DNA for the CDR3: TGTGCCAGCAGTCTCGGGCCGAGGACTAACTACAATGAGCAGTTCTTC.